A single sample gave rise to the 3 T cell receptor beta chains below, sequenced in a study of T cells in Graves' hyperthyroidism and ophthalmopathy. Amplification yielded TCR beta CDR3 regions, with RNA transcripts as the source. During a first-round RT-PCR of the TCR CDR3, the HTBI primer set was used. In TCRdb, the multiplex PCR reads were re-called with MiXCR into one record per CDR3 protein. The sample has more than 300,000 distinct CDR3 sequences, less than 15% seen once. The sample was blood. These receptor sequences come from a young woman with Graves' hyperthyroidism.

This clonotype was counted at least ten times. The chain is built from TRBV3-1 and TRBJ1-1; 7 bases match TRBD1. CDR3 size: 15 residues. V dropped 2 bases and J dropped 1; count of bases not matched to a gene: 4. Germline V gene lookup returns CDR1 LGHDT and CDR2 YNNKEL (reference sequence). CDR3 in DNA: TGTGCCAGCAGCCAACTGACAGGGTCGAACACTGAAGCTTTCTTT. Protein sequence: CASSQLTGSNTEAFF.

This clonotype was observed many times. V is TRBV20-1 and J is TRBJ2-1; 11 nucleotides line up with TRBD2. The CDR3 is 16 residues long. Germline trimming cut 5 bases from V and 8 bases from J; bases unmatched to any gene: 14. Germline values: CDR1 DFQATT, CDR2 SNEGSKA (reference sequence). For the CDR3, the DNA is TGCAGTGCTGACGTAGCGGGAGGGCCAGGGCGGGATGAGCAGTTCTTC. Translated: CSADVAGGPGRDEQFF.

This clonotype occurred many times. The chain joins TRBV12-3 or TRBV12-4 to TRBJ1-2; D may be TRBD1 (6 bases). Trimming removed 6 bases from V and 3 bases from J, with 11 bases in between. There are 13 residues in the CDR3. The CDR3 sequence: CASRPQGYYGYTF. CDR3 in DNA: TGTGCCAGCAGGCCACAGGGTTACTATGGCTACACCTTC.